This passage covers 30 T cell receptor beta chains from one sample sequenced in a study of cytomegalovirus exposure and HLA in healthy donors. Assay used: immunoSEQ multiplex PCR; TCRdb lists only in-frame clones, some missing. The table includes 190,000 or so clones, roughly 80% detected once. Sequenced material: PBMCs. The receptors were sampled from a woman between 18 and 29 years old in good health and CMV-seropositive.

As DNA, the CDR3 is TGCGCCAGTCGGTTTTATGTAGACCCTCAGGGCGAGCAGTACTTC. Translated: CASRFYVDPQGEQYF. The chain carries TRBV5-1 and TRBJ2-7, with D perhaps TRBD1 (5 bases). Looked up from germline, CDR1 is SGHRS and CDR2 is YFSETQ. CDR3 length: 15 residues. Trimming took off 8 bases at V and 6 bases at J, with 24 bases between the two ends. The entire variable domain, with the rest obtained from reference TRBV5-1 and TRBJ2-7, is as follows: KAGVTQTPRYLIKTRGQQVTLSCSPISGHRSVSWYQQTPGQGLQFLFEYFSETQRNKGNFPGRFSGRQFSNSRSEMNVSTLELGDSALYLCASRFYVDPQGEQYFGPGTRLTVT.

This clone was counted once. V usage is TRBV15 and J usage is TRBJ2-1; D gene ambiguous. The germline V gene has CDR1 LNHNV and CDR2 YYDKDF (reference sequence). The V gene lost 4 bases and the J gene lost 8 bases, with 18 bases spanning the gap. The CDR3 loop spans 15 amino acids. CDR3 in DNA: TGTGCCACCAGCAACGGGTCCCCCTGGCTCGATGAGCAGTTCTTC. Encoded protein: CATSNGSPWLDEQFF.

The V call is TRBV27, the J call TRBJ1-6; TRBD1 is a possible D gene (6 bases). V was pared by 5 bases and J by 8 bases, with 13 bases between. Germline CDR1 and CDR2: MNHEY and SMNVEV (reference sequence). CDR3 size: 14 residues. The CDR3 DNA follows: TGTGCCAGCAGTAAACAGGGAAATTATTCACCCCTCCACTTT. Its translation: CASSKQGNYSPLHF.

CDR3 loop: CASSQTTSGVVETQYF. The DNA for the CDR3 is TGCGCCAGCAGTCAAACGACTAGCGGGGTAGTGGAGACCCAGTACTTC. The chain employs TRBV4-1 and TRBJ2-5; 11 bases agree with TRBD2. The CDR3 sequence is 16 residues long. Trimming at V came to 6 bases and at J to 5 bases, leaving 11 bases not matched to a gene. Germline V gene sequence: CDR1 MGHRA, CDR2 YSYEKL.

The CDR3 here is CASSRLTTEQYF. CDR3 nucleotides: TGTGCCAGCTCACGTCTAACCACCGAGCAGTACTTC. The rearrangement links TRBV18 to TRBJ2-7; D is unclear. Germline V CDR1 and CDR2: KGHSH, LQKENI. This CDR3 has 12 amino acids. Between the trimmed V and J ends, which lost 4 bases and 6 bases, there was a span of 10 bases.

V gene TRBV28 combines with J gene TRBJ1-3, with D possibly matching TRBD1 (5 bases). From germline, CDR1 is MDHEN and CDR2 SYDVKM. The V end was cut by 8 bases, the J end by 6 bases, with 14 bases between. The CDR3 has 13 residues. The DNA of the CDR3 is TGTGCCAGCCTGGGACTTGTCGAAAACACCATATATTTT. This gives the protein CASLGLVENTIYF. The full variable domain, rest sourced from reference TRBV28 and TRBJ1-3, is DVKVTQSSRYLVKRTGEKVFLECVQDMDHENMFWYRQDPGLGLRLIYFSYDVKMKEKGDIPEGYSVSREKKERFSLILESASTNQTSMYLCASLGLVENTIYFGEGSWLTVV.

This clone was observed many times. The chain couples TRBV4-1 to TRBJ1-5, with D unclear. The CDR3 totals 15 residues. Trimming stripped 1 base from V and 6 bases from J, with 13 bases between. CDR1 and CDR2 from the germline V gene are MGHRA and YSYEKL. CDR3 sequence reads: CASSQVDHPGQPQHF. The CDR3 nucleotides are TGCGCCAGCAGCCAAGTAGATCACCCAGGTCAGCCCCAGCATTTT.

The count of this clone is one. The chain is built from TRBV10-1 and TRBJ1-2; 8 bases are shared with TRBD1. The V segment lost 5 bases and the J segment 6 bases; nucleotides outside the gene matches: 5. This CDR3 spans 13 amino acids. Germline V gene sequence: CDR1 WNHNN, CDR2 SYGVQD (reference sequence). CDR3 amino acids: CASSLGTGDGYTF. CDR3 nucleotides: TGCGCCAGCAGTTTAGGGACAGGAGATGGCTACACCTTC.

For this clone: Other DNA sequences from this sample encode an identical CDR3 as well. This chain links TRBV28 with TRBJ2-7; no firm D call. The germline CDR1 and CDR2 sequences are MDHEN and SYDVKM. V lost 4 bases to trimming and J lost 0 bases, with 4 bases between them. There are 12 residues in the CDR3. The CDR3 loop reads CASSSSSYEQYF. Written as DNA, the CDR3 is TGTGCCAGCAGTTCCTCCTCCTACGAGCAGTACTTC.

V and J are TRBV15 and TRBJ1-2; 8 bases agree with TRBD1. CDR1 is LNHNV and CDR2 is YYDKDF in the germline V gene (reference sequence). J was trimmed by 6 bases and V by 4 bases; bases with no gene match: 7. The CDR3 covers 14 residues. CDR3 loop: CATSTRLTGDGYTF. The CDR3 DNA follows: TGTGCCACCAGCACACGATTGACAGGGGATGGCTACACCTTC.

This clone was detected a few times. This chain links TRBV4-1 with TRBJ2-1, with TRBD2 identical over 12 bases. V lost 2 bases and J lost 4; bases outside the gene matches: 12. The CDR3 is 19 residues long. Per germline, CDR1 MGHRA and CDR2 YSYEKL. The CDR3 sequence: CASSQTGTSGSPGYNEQFF. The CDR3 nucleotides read TGCGCCAGCAGCCAAACCGGGACTAGCGGGTCTCCCGGGTACAATGAGCAGTTCTTC.

In nucleotides, the CDR3 is TGTGCCAGCGGGGTCTCCGGCGGGGGGGTCTACGAGCAGTACTTC. Its protein is CASGVSGGGVYEQYF. The chain employs TRBV27 and TRBJ2-7; TRBD2 aligns across 9 bases. V gave up 8 bases and J gave up 3 bases; unmatched junction bases: 11. The CDR3 is made up of 15 amino acids. CDR1 MNHEY and CDR2 SMNVEV come from the germline V gene (reference sequence).

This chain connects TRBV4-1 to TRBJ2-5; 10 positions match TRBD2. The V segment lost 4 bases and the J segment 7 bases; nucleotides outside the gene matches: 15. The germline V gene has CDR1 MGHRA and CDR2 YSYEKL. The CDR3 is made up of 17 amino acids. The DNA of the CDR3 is TGCGCCAGCAGCCTCCTGCTGGCTAGCGGGGGCCCGGGGACCCAGTACTTC. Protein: CASSLLLASGGPGTQYF.

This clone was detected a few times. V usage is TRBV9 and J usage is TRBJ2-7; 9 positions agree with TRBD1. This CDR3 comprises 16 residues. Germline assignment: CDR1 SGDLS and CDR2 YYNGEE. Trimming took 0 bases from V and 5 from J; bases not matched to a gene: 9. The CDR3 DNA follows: TGTGCCAGCAGCGTAGAGGGACAGGGTCAAGGGGACGAGCAGTACTTC. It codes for CASSVEGQGQGDEQYF.

CDR3 DNA: TGTGCCAGCAGTTTGGCAGGCCGCTTAAACACTGAAGCTTTCTTT. Protein product: CASSLAGRLNTEAFF. The chain links TRBV6-5 to TRBJ1-1; D is unresolved. Germline CDR1 is MNHEY and CDR2 is SVGAGI. Trimming stripped 4 bases from V and 2 bases from J, with 14 bases between. This CDR3 is built from 15 residues.

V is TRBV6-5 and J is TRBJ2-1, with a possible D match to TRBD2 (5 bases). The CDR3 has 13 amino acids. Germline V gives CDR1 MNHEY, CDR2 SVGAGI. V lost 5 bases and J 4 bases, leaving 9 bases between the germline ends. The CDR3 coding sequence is TGTGCCAGCAGTCCAGAGGGATACAATGAGCAGTTCTTC. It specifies CASSPEGYNEQFF.

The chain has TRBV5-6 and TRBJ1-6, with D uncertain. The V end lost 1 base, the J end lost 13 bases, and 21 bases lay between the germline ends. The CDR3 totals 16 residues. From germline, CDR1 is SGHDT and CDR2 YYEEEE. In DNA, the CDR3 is TGTGCCAGCAGCTTGAATTCAAATTCACCTGGGAGCCCCCTCCACTTT. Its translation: CASSLNSNSPGSPLHF.

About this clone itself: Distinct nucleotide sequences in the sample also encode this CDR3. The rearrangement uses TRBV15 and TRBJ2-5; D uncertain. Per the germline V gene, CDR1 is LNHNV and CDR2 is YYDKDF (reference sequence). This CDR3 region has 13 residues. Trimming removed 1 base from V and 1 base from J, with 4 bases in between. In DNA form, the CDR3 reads TGTGCCACCAGCAGAGGGGCCCAAGAGACCCAGTACTTC. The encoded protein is CATSRGAQETQYF.

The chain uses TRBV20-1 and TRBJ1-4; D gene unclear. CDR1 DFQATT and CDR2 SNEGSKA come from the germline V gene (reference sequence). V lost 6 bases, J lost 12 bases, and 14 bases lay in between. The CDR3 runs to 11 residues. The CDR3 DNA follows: TGCAGTGCGGGCAGTTCGATGGAACTGTTTTTT. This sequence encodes CSAGSSMELFF.

The CDR3 DNA reads TGTGCCAGCAGCAAGTCATCCGGGACAGACTACGAGCAGTACTTC. It is translated as CASSKSSGTDYEQYF. This rearrangement joins TRBV7-3 to TRBJ2-7; 7 nucleotides match TRBD1. In germline, CDR1 is SGHTA, CDR2 FQGTGA. This CDR3 comprises 15 residues. The ends lost 5 bases at V and 3 bases at J; junction bases unmatched: 10. Looking up the rest from reference TRBV7-3 and TRBJ2-7 gives the full variable domain: GAGVSQTPSNKVTEKGKYVELRCDPISGHTALYWYRQSLGQGPEFLIYFQGTGAADDSGLPNDRFFAVRPEGSVSTLKIQRTERGDSAVYLCASSKSSGTDYEQYFGPGTRLTVT.

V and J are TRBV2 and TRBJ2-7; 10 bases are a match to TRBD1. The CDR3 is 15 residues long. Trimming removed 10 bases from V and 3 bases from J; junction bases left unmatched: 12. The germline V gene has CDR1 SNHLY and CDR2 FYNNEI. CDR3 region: CATGDRDRGFYEQYF. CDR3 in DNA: TGTGCCACCGGAGATAGGGACAGGGGATTCTACGAGCAGTACTTC.

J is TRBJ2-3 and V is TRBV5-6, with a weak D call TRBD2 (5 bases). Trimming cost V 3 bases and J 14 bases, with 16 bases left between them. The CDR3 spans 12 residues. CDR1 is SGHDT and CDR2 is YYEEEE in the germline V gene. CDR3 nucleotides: TGTGCCAGCAGCTCGGTGACCGCCCGGGGGTATTTT. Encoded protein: CASSSVTARGYF.

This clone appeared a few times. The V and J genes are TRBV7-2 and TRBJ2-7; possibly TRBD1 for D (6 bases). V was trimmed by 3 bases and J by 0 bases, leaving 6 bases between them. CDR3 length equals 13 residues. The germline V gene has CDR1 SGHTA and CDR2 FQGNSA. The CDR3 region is CASSLDSSYEQYF. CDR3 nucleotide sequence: TGTGCCAGCAGCTTGGACAGCTCCTACGAGCAGTACTTC.

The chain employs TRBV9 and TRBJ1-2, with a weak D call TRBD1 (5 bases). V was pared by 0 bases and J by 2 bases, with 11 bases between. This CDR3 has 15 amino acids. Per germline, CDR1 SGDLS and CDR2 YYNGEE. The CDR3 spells CASSVEGSKNYGYTF. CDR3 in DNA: TGTGCCAGCAGCGTAGAGGGGTCTAAGAACTATGGCTACACCTTC.

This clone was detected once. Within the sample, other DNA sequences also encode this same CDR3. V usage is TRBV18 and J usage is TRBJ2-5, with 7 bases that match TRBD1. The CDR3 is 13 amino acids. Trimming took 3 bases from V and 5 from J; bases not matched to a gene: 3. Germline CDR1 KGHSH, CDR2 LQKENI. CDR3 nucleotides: TGTGCCAGCTCACCCCGACAGGGTGAGACCCAGTACTTC. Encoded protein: CASSPRQGETQYF.

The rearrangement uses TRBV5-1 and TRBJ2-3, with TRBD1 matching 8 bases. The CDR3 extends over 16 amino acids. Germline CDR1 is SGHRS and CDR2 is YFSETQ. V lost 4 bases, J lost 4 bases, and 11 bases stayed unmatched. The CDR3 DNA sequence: TGCGCCAGCAGCACGGGTGGTGGGACAGGATCAGATACGCAGTATTTT. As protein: CASSTGGGTGSDTQYF.

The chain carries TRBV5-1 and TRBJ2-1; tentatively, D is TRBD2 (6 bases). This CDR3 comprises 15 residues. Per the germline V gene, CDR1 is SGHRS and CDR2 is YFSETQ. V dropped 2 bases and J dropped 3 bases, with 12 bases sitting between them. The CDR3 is CASSFTGENYNEQFF. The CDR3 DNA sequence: TGCGCCAGCAGCTTCACGGGGGAAAACTACAATGAGCAGTTCTTC.

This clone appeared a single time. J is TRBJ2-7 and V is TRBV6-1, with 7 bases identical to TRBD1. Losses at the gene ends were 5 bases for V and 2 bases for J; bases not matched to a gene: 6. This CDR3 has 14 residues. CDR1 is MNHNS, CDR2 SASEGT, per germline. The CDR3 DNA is TGTGCCAGCAGTCTCGGACAGGCCCCCTACGAGCAGTACTTC. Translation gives CASSLGQAPYEQYF.

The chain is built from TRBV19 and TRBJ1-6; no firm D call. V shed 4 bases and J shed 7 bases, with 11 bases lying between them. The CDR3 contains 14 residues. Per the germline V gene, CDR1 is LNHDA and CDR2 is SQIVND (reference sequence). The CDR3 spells CASSRSSSNSPLHF. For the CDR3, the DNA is TGTGCCAGTAGTAGATCCTCTAGCAATTCACCCCTCCACTTT.

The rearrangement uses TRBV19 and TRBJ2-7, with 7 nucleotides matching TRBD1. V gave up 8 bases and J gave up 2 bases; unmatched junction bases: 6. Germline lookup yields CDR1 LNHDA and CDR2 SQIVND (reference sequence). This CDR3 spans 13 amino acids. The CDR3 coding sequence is TGTGCCAGTGGCGCCGGGACAGCCTACGAGCAGTACTTC. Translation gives CASGAGTAYEQYF.